Listed below are T cell receptor beta chains from one sample, sequenced in a study of T cells in Graves' hyperthyroidism and ophthalmopathy. TCRdb re-derived calls from the multiplex PCR reads in MiXCR, one entry per CDR3 protein. Of hundreds of thousands of distinct CDR3 sequences in the sample, 15% to 20% are singletons; the top ten hold around 3.9%. The sample comprised blood. The receptors shown here come from a woman in her 30s with Graves' hyperthyroidism. The CDR3 runs from the conserved cysteine through the conserved F or W. Fields, in order: V gene, clone size, J gene, CDR3 protein. Only part of the rows carry a size: once, few, many, or a class if the clone is expanded.

TRBV6-5	few	TRBJ1-2	CASSYSGQGADGYTF
TRBV6-2/TRBV6-3	-	TRBJ2-7	CASSRTAVGEQYF
TRBV30	many	TRBJ1-4	CAWSYGPGGREKLFF
TRBV6-1	-	TRBJ1-6	CASRDQRGNNSPLHF
TRBV12-3/TRBV12-4	-	TRBJ2-3	CASSYEVNTDTQYF
TRBV7-3	-	TRBJ1-1	CASSLMGGTEAFF
TRBV28	many	TRBJ1-5	CASSFSTGYNQPQHF
TRBV12-3/TRBV12-4	few	TRBJ1-5	CASSLYSRSQPQHF
TRBV7-8	few	TRBJ2-2	CASRRLAGYTGELFF
TRBV2	once	TRBJ2-1	CASRTGTSGHNEQFF
TRBV7-9	few	TRBJ2-7	CASSFGQGVPYEQYF
TRBV7-2	many	TRBJ2-7	CASSLVGYEQYF
TRBV6-1	few	TRBJ2-1	CASSVGTTGTEQFF
TRBV28	few	TRBJ2-2	CASSWRQGSGELFF
TRBV5-1	-	TRBJ2-2	CASSAGQNTGELFF
TRBV3-1	many	TRBJ2-1	CASSQFLAGASYNEQFF
TRBV24-1	-	TRBJ2-5	CATRGLQETQYF
TRBV4-2	-	TRBJ1-2	CASSQASAETYGYTF
TRBV5-6	few	TRBJ2-1	CASSLITRPVGSYNEQFF
TRBV11-2	many	TRBJ1-4	CASSRVEGEKLFF
TRBV20-1	-	TRBJ2-5	CSAYPPGTGTQYF